A single sample gave rise to the 7 T cell receptor beta chains below, sequenced in a study of cytomegalovirus exposure and HLA in healthy donors. Amplification used 60 Vbeta primers and 13 Jbeta primers. Repertoires were generated with immunoSEQ multiplex PCR, while TCRdb's copy carries only in-frame clones and drops some. Of hundreds of thousands of clones listed, 70% to 85% are singletons. Sequencing was performed on PBMCs. These receptor sequences come from a woman in her fifties or sixties in good health and CMV-seropositive.

This chain joins TRBV7-9 and TRBJ1-5; TRBD1 is a possible D gene (5 bases). Trimming took off 1 base at V and 9 bases at J, with 7 bases between the two ends. The germline CDR1 and CDR2 sequences are SEHNR and FQNEAQ (reference sequence). The CDR3 is 12 amino acids. DNA for the CDR3: TGTGCCAGCAGCTTAGACGACAGGCCCCAGCATTTT. It yields the protein CASSLDDRPQHF.

The V call is TRBV25-1, the J call TRBJ2-5; 8 positions agree with TRBD1. The J call may be wrong; the DNA end is better matched by TRBJ2-7. CDR1 is MGHDK and CDR2 is SYGVNS in the germline V gene. The CDR3 loop spans 14 amino acids. CDR3: CASSRTGIYYEQYF. The CDR3, as DNA: TGTGCCAGCAGTAGGACAGGGATTTACTACGAGCAGTACTTC.

The chain joins TRBV5-4 to TRBJ2-5; 12 bases line up with TRBD1. Unmatched junction bases numbered 11, after V lost 5 bases and J lost 3 bases. CDR3 size: 17 residues. The germline gives CDR1 SGHNT, CDR2 YYREEE (reference sequence). Here the CDR3 reads CASSPEGQGALKETQYF. CDR3 DNA: TGTGCCAGCAGTCCAGAGGGACAGGGGGCTTTGAAAGAGACCCAGTACTTC. The whole variable domain, filled in from reference TRBV5-4 and TRBJ2-5, reads ETGVTQSPTHLIKTRGQQVTLRCSSQSGHNTVSWYQQALGQGPQFIFQYYREEENGRGNFPPRFSGLQFPNYSSELNVNALELDDSALYLCASSPEGQGALKETQYFGPGTRLLVL.

V usage is TRBV2 and J usage is TRBJ2-1, with no clear D. Germline lookup yields CDR1 SNHLY and CDR2 FYNNEI. This CDR3 is built from 13 residues. V lost 5 bases and J 2 bases, leaving 7 bases between the germline ends. This chain's CDR3 is CASSLDTYNEQFF. The CDR3 coding sequence is TGTGCCAGCAGTCTCGACACCTACAATGAGCAGTTCTTC.

This clone was recorded only once. The gene calls are TRBV2 and TRBJ1-2; TRBD1 agrees at 9 bases. V trimming: 5 bases; J trimming: 5 bases; junction bases outside the gene matches: 9. This CDR3 comprises 15 residues. Germline V gene sequence: CDR1 SNHLY, CDR2 FYNNEI. Here the CDR3 reads CASSSQLGQGYGYTF. The DNA of the CDR3 is TGTGCCAGCAGTTCTCAACTGGGACAGGGTTATGGCTACACCTTC.

The CDR3 nucleotides are TGTGCCAGCAGCTTAGCTGGACAGGGCTACGAGCAGTACTTC. Protein sequence: CASSLAGQGYEQYF. V usage is TRBV7-8 and J usage is TRBJ2-7; 8 bases map to TRBD1. Germline V CDR1 and CDR2: SGHVS, FQNEAQ. The CDR3 extends over 14 amino acids. Trimming removed 0 bases from V and 3 bases from J; junction bases left unmatched: 1.

The chain joins TRBV10-1 to TRBJ2-3; D is possibly TRBD2 (6 bases). The V end was cut by 8 bases, the J end by 2 bases, with 14 bases between. The CDR3 runs 14 residues. CDR1 and CDR2 from the germline V gene are WNHNN and SYGVQD (reference sequence). The CDR3 coding sequence is TGCGCCAGCTCAGACCGGGGGAACACAGATACGCAGTATTTT. Translated, it gives CASSDRGNTDTQYF.